The 2 T cell receptor beta chains in this list originate from one sample, sequenced in a study of T cell responses to AZD1222 COVID-19 vaccine. Sequencing was performed with immunoSEQ multiplex PCR; in TCRdb, only in-frame clones are kept and a portion is missing. The sample shows about 160,000 clones, under 95% of them seen only once. Sequenced here: peripheral blood, sampled 28 days after the second AZD1222 dose. These receptors all come from an adult who received the AZD1222 COVID-19 vaccine.

Worth noting for this clone: This CDR3 is missing its conserved last phenylalanine or tryptophan, likely due to a read error. The DNA is omitted, as the CDR3 cannot be located on it reliably, and the CDR3 follows TCRdb's listing. The chain uses TRBV12-3 or TRBV12-4 and TRBJ2-7. Both ends counted, the CDR3 spans 9 residues. CDR3 sequence reads: CASSPLSSS.

The chain couples TRBV29-1 to TRBJ1-2; no firm D call. V gave up 6 bases and J gave up 8 bases, with 13 bases separating them. Germline V gives CDR1 SQVTM, CDR2 ANQGSEA. The CDR3 is made up of 11 amino acids. CDR3 sequence (DNA): TGCAGCGTAGATTCTCCGGAAGGCTACACCTTC. It yields the protein CSVDSPEGYTF.